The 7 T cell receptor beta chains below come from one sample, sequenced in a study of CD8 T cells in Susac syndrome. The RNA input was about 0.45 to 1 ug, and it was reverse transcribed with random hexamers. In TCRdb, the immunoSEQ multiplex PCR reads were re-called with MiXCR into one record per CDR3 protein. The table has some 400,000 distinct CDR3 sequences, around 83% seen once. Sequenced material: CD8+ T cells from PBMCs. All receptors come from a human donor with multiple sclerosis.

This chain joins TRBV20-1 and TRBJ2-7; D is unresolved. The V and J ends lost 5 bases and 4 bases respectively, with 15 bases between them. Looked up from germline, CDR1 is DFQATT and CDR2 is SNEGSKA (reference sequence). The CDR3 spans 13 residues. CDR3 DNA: TGCAGTGCTTCTCGGCCACCCGCGTACGAGCAGTACTTC. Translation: CSASRPPAYEQYF.

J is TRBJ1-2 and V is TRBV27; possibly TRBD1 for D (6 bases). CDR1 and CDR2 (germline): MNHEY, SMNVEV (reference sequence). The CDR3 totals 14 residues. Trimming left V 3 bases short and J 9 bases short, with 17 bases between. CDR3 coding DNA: TGTGCCAGCAGTTTCGGAACAGGGCAACAAAGCTACACCTTC. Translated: CASSFGTGQQSYTF.

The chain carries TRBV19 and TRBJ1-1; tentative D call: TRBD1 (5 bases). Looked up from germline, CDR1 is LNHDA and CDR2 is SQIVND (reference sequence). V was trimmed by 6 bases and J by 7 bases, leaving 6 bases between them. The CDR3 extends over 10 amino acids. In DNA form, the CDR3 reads TGTGCCAGTAGCCAGGGTGAAGCTTTCTTT. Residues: CASSQGEAFF.

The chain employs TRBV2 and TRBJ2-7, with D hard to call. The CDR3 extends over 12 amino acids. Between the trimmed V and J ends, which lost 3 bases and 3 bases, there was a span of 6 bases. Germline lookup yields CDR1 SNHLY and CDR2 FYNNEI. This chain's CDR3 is CASSDLVYEQYF. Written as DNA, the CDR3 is TGTGCCAGCAGTGATCTGGTCTACGAGCAGTACTTC.

CDR3 amino acids: CASSLTNGGLRTQYF. Here the CDR3 DNA reads TGTGCCAGCAGTTTAACGAACGGGGGATTAAGGACCCAGTACTTC. The chain uses TRBV27 and TRBJ2-5; D may be TRBD2 (6 bases). V lost 2 bases and J 7 bases, leaving 17 bases between the germline ends. Germline CDR1 reads MNHEY; CDR2 reads SMNVEV (reference sequence). There are 15 residues in the CDR3.

CDR3: CANGGVSEQFF. The CDR3 DNA follows: TGTGCCAACGGGGGGGTGTCTGAGCAGTTCTTC. This sequence joins TRBV30 and TRBJ2-1; 8 bases match TRBD2. The germline V gene has CDR1 GTSNPN and CDR2 SVGIG (reference sequence). The CDR3 runs 11 residues. V lost 8 bases to trimming and J lost 9 bases; unmatched junction nucleotides: 6. Drawing the rest from reference TRBV30 and TRBJ2-1, the complete variable domain is SQTIHQWPATLVQPVGSPLSLECTVEGTSNPNLYWYRQAAGRGLQLLFYSVGIGQISSEVPQNLSASRPQDRQFILSSKKLLLSDSGFYLCANGGVSEQFFGPGTRLTVL.

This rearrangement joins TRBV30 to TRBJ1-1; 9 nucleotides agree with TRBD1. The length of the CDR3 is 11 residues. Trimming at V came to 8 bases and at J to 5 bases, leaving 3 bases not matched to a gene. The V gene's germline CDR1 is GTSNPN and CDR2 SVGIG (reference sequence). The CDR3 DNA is TGTGCCGGGGACAGGGATACTGAAGCTTTCTTT. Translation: CAGDRDTEAFF.